The 30 T cell receptor beta chains reported below all come from one sample, sequenced in a study of blood T cell repertoires in COVID-19 (dated by TCRdb to 2019 to 2021). The library was built by means of the immunoSEQ multiplex PCR assay. TCRdb limited this immuneACCESS table to in-frame rearrangements with V and J called. A share of clones is missing; checked studies link under half to unresolved V genes, and the rest is unexplained. Present in this sample are 250,000 to 300,000 clones, 85% to 90% of which were seen just once. Over 3.5% of the sample goes to the ten largest clones. Sequences were obtained from peripheral blood. The receptor source for this set is a woman aged 40 to 49 with acute or convalescent COVID-19.

J is TRBJ2-3 and V is TRBV7-8, with TRBD1 identical over 9 bases. The CDR3 extends over 17 amino acids. V gave up 0 bases and J gave up 0 bases; unmatched junction bases: 4. Germline V CDR1 and CDR2: SGHVS, FQNEAQ. The CDR3 sequence is CASSLAPGQGSTDTQYF. The CDR3 DNA follows: TGTGCCAGCAGCTTAGCGCCGGGACAGGGTAGCACAGATACGCAGTATTTT.

The V and J genes are TRBV3-1 (or the pseudogene TRBV3-2) and TRBJ2-5; the D gene is possibly TRBD1 (5 bases). This CDR3 comprises 14 residues. The germline V gene encodes CDR1 LGHDT and CDR2 YNNKEL (reference sequence). The V end lost 4 bases, the J end lost 1 base, and 10 bases lay between the germline ends. CDR3 coding DNA: TGTGCCAGCAGCCTTCGACAGTCCCAAGAGACCCAGTACTTC. Protein: CASSLRQSQETQYF.

V and J are TRBV5-8 and TRBJ1-2, with TRBD1 identical over 9 bases. Germline V lookup: CDR1 SGHTS, CDR2 YDEGEE. The ends lost 1 base at V and 6 bases at J; junction bases unmatched: 7. The CDR3 totals 15 residues. The CDR3, as DNA: TGTGCCAGCAGCTTGTTTCGAGACAGGGGGGATGGCTACACCTTC. The encoded protein is CASSLFRDRGDGYTF.

This clone was detected once. The J gene is TRBJ1-1, the V gene TRBV2; 9 positions match TRBD1. Germline V lookup: CDR1 SNHLY, CDR2 FYNNEI. With V trimmed by 11 bases and J by 3 bases, 7 bases remained unmatched. The CDR3 runs to 13 residues. In DNA, the CDR3 is TGTGCCGGACAGGGGCCGAGGGACACTGAAGCTTTCTTT. It encodes CAGQGPRDTEAFF.

This clone was seen a handful of times. The chain couples TRBV12-5 to TRBJ1-1, with 7 positions matching TRBD1. CDR3 length: 14 residues. The V and J ends lost 1 base and 7 bases, in that order; junction bases with no gene match: 6. The germline V gene has CDR1 LGHNT and CDR2 FRNRAP. The CDR3 loop is CASGLGRDSSEAFF. The CDR3 region has the DNA TGTGCTAGTGGTTTGGGCCGGGACAGCAGTGAAGCTTTCTTT.

This chain links TRBV29-1 with TRBJ1-1; D not certain. V was pared by 5 bases and J by 0 bases, with 7 bases between. Germline V gene data show CDR1 as SQVTM and CDR2 as ANQGSEA. This CDR3 region has 12 residues. CDR3 sequence (DNA): TGCAGCGTTCGGTATATGAACACTGAAGCTTTCTTT. This sequence encodes CSVRYMNTEAFF.

The chain has TRBV27 and TRBJ1-2, with 7 bases lining up with TRBD1. The CDR3 extends over 15 amino acids. Unmatched junction bases numbered 12, after V lost 5 bases and J lost 6 bases. Germline lookup yields CDR1 MNHEY and CDR2 SMNVEV (reference sequence). Here the CDR3 DNA reads TGTGCCAGCAGTCTCTCACCGACAGGGAATGATGGCTACACCTTC. Amino acid sequence: CASSLSPTGNDGYTF.

The rearrangement links TRBV5-1 to TRBJ1-1; D not resolved. Germline V gives CDR1 SGHRS, CDR2 YFSETQ. The CDR3 covers 14 residues. V was cut by 1 base and J by 2 bases, with 9 bases left in between. CDR3 in amino acids: CASSLKTGNTEAFF. CDR3 in DNA: TGCGCCAGCAGCTTGAAGACGGGAAACACTGAAGCTTTCTTT.

The CDR3 DNA sequence: TGTGCCAGTACCCCAGGGGTGGGAGAGGTCTATGGCTACACCTTC. It specifies CASTPGVGEVYGYTF. The rearrangement links TRBV19 to TRBJ1-2, with D perhaps matching TRBD1 (6 bases). Trimming took off 7 bases at V and 4 bases at J, with 19 bases between the two ends. Germline V lookup: CDR1 LNHDA, CDR2 SQIVND (reference sequence). The CDR3 contains 15 residues.

The J gene is TRBJ1-4, the V gene TRBV7-2; 8 nucleotides agree with TRBD1. Per germline, CDR1 SGHTA and CDR2 FQGNSA. V trimming: 3 bases; J trimming: 4 bases; junction bases outside the gene matches: 7. The length of the CDR3 is 16 residues. CDR3 residues: CASSLGLTGVNEKLFF. The CDR3 DNA reads as TGTGCCAGCAGCTTGGGACTGACAGGGGTTAATGAAAAACTGTTTTTT.

As DNA, the CDR3 is TGTGCCAGCAGCTTTGGGCAGGGGGCAGACATTCAGTACTTC. Residues: CASSFGQGADIQYF. The V gene is TRBV5-6, the J gene TRBJ2-4; the match to TRBD1 covers 8 bases. The CDR3 runs 14 residues. J gave up 8 bases and V 2 bases, and 6 bases lay outside the gene matches. The germline V gene encodes CDR1 SGHDT and CDR2 YYEEEE.

This chain uses TRBV2 with TRBJ2-7, with 15 bases aligning to TRBD2. The CDR3 contains 18 residues. Trimming cost V 8 bases and J 0 bases; bases outside gene matches: 11. CDR1 and CDR2 (germline): SNHLY, FYNNEI. DNA for the CDR3: TGTGCCAGCGCACGGGGGACTAGCGGGGGGAAAAGCTCCTACGAGCAGTACGTC. Residues: CASARGTSGGKSSYEQYV.

This chain uses TRBV7-9 with TRBJ1-1; D not certain. V lost 2 bases to trimming and J lost 0 bases, with 4 bases between them. CDR1 and CDR2 from the germline V gene are SEHNR and FQNEAQ (reference sequence). The CDR3 sequence is 13 residues long. CDR3 region: CASSLQLNTEAFF. The CDR3 bases are TGTGCCAGCAGCTTACAGTTGAACACTGAAGCTTTCTTT.

The chain combines TRBV6-5 with TRBJ1-5, with 8 bases identical to TRBD1. The CDR3 runs to 15 residues. V dropped 7 bases and J dropped 2; count of bases not matched to a gene: 7. Germline V gene sequence: CDR1 MNHEY, CDR2 SVGAGI. The chain's CDR3 is CASTLTGVGNQPQHF. DNA for the CDR3: TGTGCCAGCACCCTGACAGGGGTTGGCAATCAGCCCCAGCATTTT.

This clone was picked up a small number of times. The chain joins TRBV5-5 to TRBJ1-4, with D possibly TRBD1 on 5 matching bases. Germline V lookup: CDR1 SGHKS, CDR2 YYEKEE (reference sequence). This CDR3 has 14 residues. The V end lost 2 bases, the J end lost 7 bases, and 12 bases lay between the germline ends. CDR3 sequence: CASSFNQGGEKLFF. CDR3 coding DNA: TGTGCCAGCAGCTTTAACCAGGGTGGTGAAAAACTGTTTTTT.

The chain couples TRBV4-1 to TRBJ1-1; D gene ambiguous. Trimming shortened V by 5 bases and J by 8 bases, and 18 bases separated the two germline ends. The germline gives CDR1 MGHRA, CDR2 YSYEKL. The CDR3 runs 14 residues. This CDR3 is CASSSLPSGGEAFF. CDR3 DNA: TGCGCCAGCAGCTCTCTCCCCTCGGGCGGGGAAGCTTTCTTT.

This clone was picked up a small number of times. This sequence joins TRBV27 and TRBJ1-4; D is perhaps TRBD1 (6 bases). CDR3 length: 13 amino acids. With 8 bases removed from V and 6 bases from J, the gap between germline ends came to 13 bases. Germline V gives CDR1 MNHEY, CDR2 SMNVEV (reference sequence). The CDR3 spells CASGRGNYEKLFF. Here the CDR3 DNA reads TGTGCCAGCGGAAGGGGGAACTATGAAAAACTGTTTTTT.

This chain uses TRBV4-1 with TRBJ2-1, with a possible D match to TRBD2 (6 bases). The germline V gene encodes CDR1 MGHRA and CDR2 YSYEKL. Trimming pared 4 bases from V and 4 bases from J, leaving 14 bases between. The CDR3 sequence is 15 residues long. The CDR3 loop is CASSRAGPSYNEQFF. The CDR3 nucleotides are TGCGCCAGCAGCCGGGCGGGGCCTTCATACAATGAGCAGTTCTTC.

This clone came up a few times. The chain links TRBV6-5 to TRBJ1-2, with TRBD1 matching over 7 bases. CDR3 length equals 11 residues. CDR1 is MNHEY and CDR2 is SVGAGI in the germline V gene. The V and J ends lost 6 bases and 7 bases, in that order; junction bases with no gene match: 2. CDR3 sequence (DNA): TGTGCCAGCAGCGACAGGGCTGGCTACACCTTC. This encodes CASSDRAGYTF.

The chain recombines TRBV9 with TRBJ1-6, with TRBD1 matching over 10 bases. The germline V gene encodes CDR1 SGDLS and CDR2 YYNGEE. This CDR3 spans 16 amino acids. Trimming at V came to 0 bases and at J to 10 bases, leaving 7 bases not matched to a gene. CDR3 protein: CASSVGPGQGPSPLHF. The CDR3 DNA is TGTGCCAGCAGCGTAGGACCGGGACAGGGGCCCTCACCCCTCCACTTT. The full variable domain, its missing parts supplied by reference TRBV9 and TRBJ1-6, is DSGVTQTPKHLITATGQRVTLRCSPRSGDLSVYWYQQSLDQGLQFLIQYYNGEERAKGNILERFSAQQFPDLHSELNLSSLELGDSALYFCASSVGPGQGPSPLHFGNGTRLTVT.

The gene calls are TRBV9 and TRBJ1-1, with D perhaps TRBD1 (5 bases). V was shortened by 2 bases and J by 1 base, with 12 bases between the two germline ends. The CDR3 length is 15 residues. Per the germline V gene, CDR1 is SGDLS and CDR2 is YYNGEE. The DNA for the CDR3 is TGTGCCAGCAGCGTGGGGGGACGGCCGAACACTGAAGCTTTCTTT. Residues: CASSVGGRPNTEAFF.

The gene calls are TRBV4-1 and TRBJ1-2; D gene unclear. The germline V gene encodes CDR1 MGHRA and CDR2 YSYEKL. This CDR3 has 13 residues. Between the trimmed V and J ends, which lost 1 base and 8 bases, there was a span of 11 bases. Here the CDR3 DNA reads TGCGCCAGCAGCCAAGGTCTCGGGGTAGGCTACACCTTC. This codes for CASSQGLGVGYTF.

This clone was observed once. V and J are TRBV2 and TRBJ2-2; TRBD2 aligns across 7 bases. This CDR3 region has 17 residues. J lost 0 bases, V lost 6 bases, and 10 bases had no gene match. Per the germline V gene, CDR1 is SNHLY and CDR2 is FYNNEI. CDR3 amino acids: CASSETSPRTNTGELFF. CDR3 bases: TGTGCCAGCAGCGAGACTAGCCCCCGAACGAACACCGGGGAGCTGTTTTTT.

This clone was found once. The chain joins TRBV13 to TRBJ1-1, with a possible D match to TRBD1 (5 bases). Germline CDR1 and CDR2: PRHDT and FYEKMQ (reference sequence). Trimming took 5 bases from V and 7 from J, leaving 20 bases between them. This CDR3 is built from 15 residues. As DNA, the CDR3 is TGTGCCAGCAGCCCCTCCGAGACAGCACCCTATGAAGCTTTCTTT. It translates to CASSPSETAPYEAFF.

The V gene is TRBV9, the J gene TRBJ2-1, with D possibly being TRBD2 (6 bases). The CDR3 runs 15 residues. Germline assignment: CDR1 SGDLS and CDR2 YYNGEE. Trimming removed 4 bases at V and 5 bases at J, with 16 bases between. The CDR3, as DNA: TGTGCCAGCAGCCCGCGGATAGGACTAAACAATGAGCAGTTCTTC. It translates to CASSPRIGLNNEQFF.

Written as DNA, the CDR3 is TGCGCCAGCAGCCTGGACAGAGAAGCAACTAATGAAAAACTGTTTTTT. It is translated as CASSLDREATNEKLFF. V and J are TRBV5-1 and TRBJ1-4; TRBD1 is a possible D gene (6 bases). Germline loops: CDR1 SGHRS, CDR2 YFSETQ. Between the trimmed V and J ends, which lost 4 bases and 0 bases, there was a span of 13 bases. The CDR3 covers 16 residues.

This rearrangement joins TRBV6-5 to TRBJ2-1, with a possible D match to TRBD2 (6 bases). Germline CDR1 MNHEY, CDR2 SVGAGI. Trimming pared 6 bases from V and 7 bases from J, leaving 19 bases between. This CDR3 spans 15 amino acids. The CDR3 region is CASRGRSVIGNEQFF. The CDR3 nucleotides read TGTGCCAGCAGGGGGAGGTCTGTTATTGGGAATGAGCAGTTCTTC.

This sequence joins TRBV3-1 (or the pseudogene TRBV3-2) and TRBJ2-7, with no clear D. Germline V gene sequence: CDR1 LGHDT, CDR2 YNNKEL (reference sequence). This CDR3 region has 13 residues. V lost 0 bases, J lost 3 bases, and 6 bases lay in between. CDR3 region: CASSQEGSYEQYV. CDR3 nucleotides: TGTGCCAGCAGCCAAGAGGGCAGCTACGAGCAGTACGTC.

The rearrangement joins TRBV2 to TRBJ1-1, with 10 bases aligning to TRBD1. Trimming at V came to 3 bases and at J to 4 bases, leaving 5 bases not matched to a gene. Germline V gene data show CDR1 as SNHLY and CDR2 as FYNNEI. The CDR3 consists of 15 residues. The CDR3 DNA sequence: TGTGCCAGCAGTGAGGGACAGGGGACAAGCACTGAAGCTTTCTTT. Translated, it gives CASSEGQGTSTEAFF.

The chain carries TRBV7-9 and TRBJ2-2; D uncertain. Between the trimmed V and J ends, which lost 0 bases and 8 bases, there was a span of 4 bases. The CDR3 is 12 amino acids. Germline V CDR1 and CDR2: SEHNR, FQNEAQ (reference sequence). CDR3 coding DNA: TGTGCCAGCAGCTTAGCCCTGGGGGAGCTGTTTTTT. Protein: CASSLALGELFF.